This T cell receptor beta chain was obtained from a study of blood T cell repertoires in COVID-19. Whole-study context: Some COVID-19 samples were acute and others convalescent; all came from the United States, Italy and Spain. The cDNA or gDNA used as material had been derived from T cells, B-cell-depleted T cells, or PBMCs.

Followed longitudinally, the Seattle patients had been enrolled during active infection. CDR1 and CDR2 from the germline V gene are MNHEY and SVGAGI. Trimming removed 7 bases from V and 8 bases from J; junction bases left unmatched: 12. The CDR3 runs to 14 residues. Measured with immunoSEQ multiplex PCR; TCRdb has only the in-frame clones, and not every one. The sample has roughly 230,000 clones, about nine tenths seen once. The rearrangement links TRBV6-5 to TRBJ1-2, with TRBD1 identical over 8 bases. The clonotype was recovered from a man aged 25 to 40 with COVID-19, enrolled during active disease. The sequencing sample was made of peripheral blood. In nucleotides, the CDR3 is TGTGCCAGCATAAGGAGACAGGGGCAGCTAGGCTACACCTTC. Translated, it gives CASIRRQGQLGYTF.